The clone carrying this TCR beta chain was detected only once. The source of the sample is a study of blood T cell repertoires in COVID-19. Study-wide background: Spain, Italy and the United States supplied samples that represented acute and convalescent COVID-19.

The CDR3 has 14 amino acids. CDR1 SGHNT and CDR2 YYREEE come from the germline V gene (reference sequence). V was cut by 1 base and J by 4 bases, with 11 bases left in between. In the original workflow: It was from reference gene primer amplification that nucleated cell counts were estimated. Clones were sequenced by immunoSEQ multiplex PCR, and TCRdb holds only the in-frame ones, with some missing. V and J calls and clone size follow that table, whereas D and trimming were derived from the DNA. The sample has fewer than 60,000 clones, around 83% seen once. This chain joins TRBV5-4 and TRBJ1-2; D ambiguous. The sample taken for sequencing was peripheral blood. This sequence originates from a human donor in a cohort sampled during active COVID-19. This chain's CDR3 is CASSLFTEGYGYTF. CDR3 bases: TGTGCCAGCAGCTTGTTTACAGAAGGCTATGGCTACACCTTC.